The 18 T cell receptor beta chains listed next were all sequenced from one sample in a study of T cells in Graves' hyperthyroidism and ophthalmopathy (dated by TCRdb to between 2017 and 2020). The library was produced with multiplex PCR. Sequenced using an Illumina HiSeq 2000. The TCR beta CDR3 regions were amplified from the RNA transcripts. A first-round RT-PCR of the TCR CDR3 used the HTBI primer set with the Qiagen OneStep RT-PCR kit. Through fastp at Q25 and MiXCR, TCRdb rebuilt clones from the public reads, retaining in-frame beta chains. Merged by CDR3 protein, the rows form single entries marked with the most common genes and DNA. The sample table holds approximately 600,000 distinct CDR3 sequences, of which roughly 13% were seen once. 5.8% of the sample lies in the top ten. Sequencing used blood. These receptors came from a woman aged 25 to 39 with Graves' hyperthyroidism that later progressed to Graves' ophthalmopathy.

This chain links TRBV7-9 with TRBJ2-7, with D hard to call. Germline V gene lookup returns CDR1 SEHNR and CDR2 FQNEAQ (reference sequence). CDR3 length equals 15 residues. Trimming took 5 bases from V and 2 from J, leaving 16 bases between them. CDR3 sequence: CASSPPPPVPYEQYF. The DNA of the CDR3 is TGTGCCAGCAGCCCTCCACCCCCGGTCCCCTACGAGCAGTACTTC. The entire variable domain, with the rest obtained from reference TRBV7-9 and TRBJ2-7, is as follows: DTGVSQNPRHKITKRGQNVTFRCDPISEHNRLYWYRQTLGQGPEFLTYFQNEAQLEKSRLLSDRFSAERPKGSFSTLEIQRTEQGDSAMYLCASSPPPPVPYEQYFGPGTRLTVT.

At least ten counts were recorded for this clonotype. The chain is built from TRBV10-3 and TRBJ1-6; D might be TRBD1 (5 bases). Germline CDR1 and CDR2: ENHRY and SYGVKD. The V end was cut by 4 bases, the J end by 9 bases, with 16 bases between. CDR3 length: 15 amino acids. The CDR3 reads CAISAGREQSSPLHF. For the CDR3, the DNA is TGTGCCATCAGTGCCGGCAGGGAGCAGAGTTCACCCCTCCACTTT.

Of note for this clonotype: This sequence may be a read error, since a much larger clone differs from it by one base. The rearrangement joins TRBV9 to TRBJ2-5; D gene uncertain. CDR3 length equals 14 residues. V was clipped by 0 bases and J by 4 bases, with 10 bases between them. The germline V gene encodes CDR1 SGDLS and CDR2 YYNGEE. The CDR3 spells CASSVAADRETQYF. The CDR3 nucleotides read TGTGCCAGCAGCGTAGCGGCAGACCGAGAGACCCAGTACTTC.

To note about this clonotype: Since a much larger clone is just one base distant, this may be a read error. The genes are TRBV25-1 and TRBJ1-2; TRBD1 might be the D (5 bases). The CDR3 spans 13 residues. Germline values: CDR1 MGHDK, CDR2 SYGVNS. CDR3: CVSTFGDNYGYTF. CDR3 DNA: TGTGTCAGCACTTTTGGGGACAACTATGGCTACACCTTC.

This clonotype appeared many times. This sequence joins TRBV3-1 and TRBJ1-2; 8 bases fit TRBD1. Germline V lookup: CDR1 LGHDT, CDR2 YNNKEL (reference sequence). V gave up 4 bases and J gave up 7 bases; unmatched junction bases: 14. The CDR3 is made up of 16 amino acids. The CDR3 DNA follows: TGTGCCAGCAGCCTCTCTGTGGTGCAGGGGGCGAGTGGCTACACCTTC. Its translation is CASSLSVVQGASGYTF.

The CDR3 region is CAWSARGDTGELFF. In DNA form, the CDR3 reads TGTGCCTGGAGTGCAAGGGGGGACACCGGGGAGCTGTTTTTT. The chain couples TRBV30 to TRBJ2-2; D possibly uses TRBD1 or TRBD2 (6 bases each). The CDR3 sequence is 14 residues long. Germline loops: CDR1 GTSNPN, CDR2 SVGIG (reference sequence). Trimming took 1 base from V and 3 from J, leaving 9 bases between them.

In this sample, this clonotype turned up many times. As DNA, the CDR3 is TGTGCCACCAGTGATATCAAGGACAGGGGGGAGCAGTACTTC. Translating gives CATSDIKDRGEQYF. The V and J genes are TRBV24-1 and TRBJ2-7, with 10 bases lining up with TRBD1. The ends lost 3 bases at V and 7 bases at J; junction bases unmatched: 5. The germline V gene encodes CDR1 KGHDR and CDR2 SFDVKD. The CDR3 consists of 14 residues.

In its sample, this clonotype was seen once. The V and J genes are TRBV6-1 and TRBJ2-7; 12 bases align to TRBD2. The germline gives CDR1 MNHNS, CDR2 SASEGT. The V and J ends lost 5 bases and 5 bases, in that order; junction bases with no gene match: 10. The CDR3 loop spans 16 amino acids. The CDR3 region is CASSTATSGRDNEQYF. The CDR3 DNA reads as TGTGCCAGCAGTACAGCGACTAGCGGGAGAGACAACGAGCAGTACTTC.

This clonotype was seen at least ten times. The CDR3 region is CASSADRLKETQYF. The CDR3, as DNA: TGTGCCAGCAGCGCCGACAGGTTAAAAGAGACCCAGTACTTC. The chain carries TRBV9 and TRBJ2-5, with D maybe TRBD1 (6 bases). Germline V CDR1 and CDR2: SGDLS, YYNGEE. V was cut by 3 bases and J by 3 bases, with 12 bases left in between. The CDR3 extends over 14 amino acids.

This clonotype was seen only a few times. V and J are TRBV5-4 and TRBJ2-1; D remains unclear. V lost 6 bases, J lost 10 bases, and 14 bases lay in between. Germline V lookup: CDR1 SGHNT, CDR2 YYREEE (reference sequence). This CDR3 is 12 amino acids long. The CDR3 DNA sequence: TGTGCCAGCACCCCCCGCGGTGCCGAGCAGTTCTTC. It yields the protein CASTPRGAEQFF.

This clonotype has ten or more counts. J is TRBJ2-5 and V is TRBV6-1; unclear D gene. Deletions cut 6 bases from V and 1 base from J, with 9 bases between. The CDR3 has 13 amino acids. Per germline, CDR1 MNHNS and CDR2 SASEGT. The CDR3 sequence is CASSPDTQETQYF. CDR3 sequence (DNA): TGTGCCAGCAGCCCAGACACCCAAGAGACCCAGTACTTC.

This clonotype came up many times. The J gene is TRBJ2-3, the V gene TRBV7-3; maybe TRBD2 (6 bases). The CDR3 length is 17 residues. CDR1 is SGHTA and CDR2 is FQGTGA in the germline V gene. Trimming removed 2 bases from V and 5 bases from J, with 20 bases in between. CDR3 in amino acids: CASSLGVTSFSGDTQYF. DNA of the CDR3: TGTGCCAGCAGCTTAGGAGTTACTAGCTTCAGCGGAGATACGCAGTATTTT.

The table lists this clonotype with many counts. The gene calls are TRBV7-2 and TRBJ2-2; perhaps TRBD1 as D (6 bases). This CDR3 has 14 amino acids. The germline V gene encodes CDR1 SGHTA and CDR2 FQGNSA. V was clipped by 3 bases and J by 7 bases, with 12 bases between them. CDR3 sequence reads: CASSFGTSRGELFF. The CDR3 DNA sequence: TGTGCCAGCAGCTTCGGGACATCCCGCGGGGAGCTGTTTTTT. Complete variable domain (other parts from reference TRBV7-2 and TRBJ2-2): GAGVSQSPSNKVTEKGKDVELRCDPISGHTALYWYRQSLGQGLEFLIYFQGNSAPDKSGLPSDRFSAERTGGSVSTLTIQRTQQEDSAVYLCASSFGTSRGELFFGEGSRLTVL.

The gene calls are TRBV27 and TRBJ1-5; maybe TRBD1 (6 bases). Trimming took 5 bases from V and 7 from J, leaving 15 bases between them. Germline lookup yields CDR1 MNHEY and CDR2 SMNVEV (reference sequence). CDR3 length: 14 amino acids. In DNA form, the CDR3 reads TGTGCCAGCAGTAACAGGGATCAGGGACAGCCCCAGCATTTT. Translating gives CASSNRDQGQPQHF.

This clonotype was counted ten times or more. V and J are TRBV4-3 and TRBJ2-5, with 9 positions matching TRBD2. The length of the CDR3 is 16 residues. V trimming: 0 bases; J trimming: 4 bases; junction bases outside the gene matches: 6. Germline values: CDR1 LGHNA, CDR2 YSLEER. CDR3 in amino acids: CASSQDHYSGRETQYF. CDR3 DNA: TGCGCCAGCAGCCAAGATCACTATAGCGGGAGAGAGACCCAGTACTTC.

The chain uses TRBV20-1 and TRBJ2-6; unclear D gene. Trimming pared 5 bases from V and 0 bases from J, leaving 8 bases between. CDR3 length: 14 residues. Germline V gives CDR1 DFQATT, CDR2 SNEGSKA (reference sequence). The chain's CDR3 is CSAVLGSGANVLTF. The CDR3 DNA reads TGCAGTGCTGTACTGGGCTCTGGGGCCAACGTCCTGACTTTC.

At least ten counts were recorded for this clonotype. This rearrangement joins TRBV3-1 to TRBJ1-4; D is unresolved. Trimming shortened V by 0 bases and J by 5 bases, and 7 bases separated the two germline ends. Per germline, CDR1 LGHDT and CDR2 YNNKEL (reference sequence). The CDR3 spans 14 residues. The CDR3 coding sequence is TGTGCCAGCAGCCAAGAGTGGTCGAATGAAAAACTGTTTTTT. The encoded protein is CASSQEWSNEKLFF. Together with reference TRBV3-1 and TRBJ1-4, the CDR3 gives the full variable domain: DTAVSQTPKYLVTQMGNDKSIKCEQNLGHDTMYWYKQDSKKFLKIMFSYNNKELIINETVPNRFSPKSPDKAHLNLHINSLELGDSAVYFCASSQEWSNEKLFFGSGTQLSVL.

In DNA form, the CDR3 reads TGCGCCAGCAGCCCAAGAATGGGAATTCCCGCCTACGAGCAGTACTTC. It encodes CASSPRMGIPAYEQYF. This rearrangement joins TRBV4-1 to TRBJ2-7; D call uncertain. Germline V gene sequence: CDR1 MGHRA, CDR2 YSYEKL. This CDR3 contains 16 residues. Deletions cut 4 bases from V and 2 bases from J, with 18 bases between.